The 13 T cell receptor beta chains in this list originate from one sample, sequenced in a study of cytomegalovirus exposure and HLA in healthy donors. Vbeta (60) and Jbeta (13) primers were used in the PCR. Repertoires were generated with immunoSEQ multiplex PCR, while TCRdb's copy carries only in-frame clones and drops some. This sample yields fewer than 150,000 clones, of which roughly three quarters are seen a single time; approximately 4% belongs to the top ten. The sample was PBMCs. These receptors were collected from a man younger than 35 in good health and CMV-seronegative.

The chain combines TRBV5-4 with TRBJ1-2; D ambiguous. Per germline, CDR1 SGHNT and CDR2 YYREEE (reference sequence). Trimming took 2 bases from V and 2 from J, leaving 10 bases between them. This CDR3 is built from 14 residues. This chain's CDR3 is CASSLLADNYGYTF. The CDR3 DNA reads as TGTGCCAGCAGCTTATTAGCCGACAACTATGGCTACACCTTC. The whole variable domain, filled in from reference TRBV5-4 and TRBJ1-2, reads ETGVTQSPTHLIKTRGQQVTLRCSSQSGHNTVSWYQQALGQGPQFIFQYYREEENGRGNFPPRFSGLQFPNYSSELNVNALELDDSALYLCASSLLADNYGYTFGSGTRLTVV.

This chain connects TRBV19 to TRBJ1-3; tentatively, D is TRBD1 (5 bases). Germline assignment: CDR1 LNHDA and CDR2 SQIVND (reference sequence). The CDR3 covers 16 residues. Trimming removed 6 bases at V and 3 bases at J, with 18 bases between. The CDR3 nucleotides are TGTGCCAGTAGCTTTGGGGCGGCGTCGAGTGGAAACACCATATATTTT. It codes for CASSFGAASSGNTIYF.

This clone was picked up one time. The CDR3 nucleotides are TGTGCCAGCAGTAGACAGGGCCCCAATGGCTACACCTTC. It yields the protein CASSRQGPNGYTF. The chain has TRBV13 and TRBJ1-2; 7 positions agree with TRBD1. V shed 6 bases, J shed 6 bases, and the junction held 7 bases outside the gene matches. Germline values: CDR1 PRHDT, CDR2 FYEKMQ (reference sequence). The CDR3 length is 13 residues.

The chain combines TRBV2 with TRBJ2-3; the D gene is possibly TRBD1 (6 bases). V was trimmed by 7 bases and J by 2 bases, leaving 19 bases between them. CDR3 length: 16 amino acids. In germline, CDR1 is SNHLY, CDR2 FYNNEI. CDR3 sequence (DNA): TGTGCCAGCAAGTCCCGGACAGCTTACCTCACAGATACGCAGTATTTT. It is translated as CASKSRTAYLTDTQYF.

V gene TRBV27 combines with J gene TRBJ2-5; 7 bases match TRBD2. The germline V gene encodes CDR1 MNHEY and CDR2 SMNVEV (reference sequence). The CDR3 contains 17 residues. Trimming at V came to 3 bases and at J to 3 bases, leaving 13 bases not matched to a gene. The CDR3 bases are TGTGCCAGCAGTTTTACCTCTGGGTGGGAGGGGAAAGAGACCCAGTACTTC. Translation gives CASSFTSGWEGKETQYF.

V is TRBV18 and J is TRBJ1-2; TRBD1 aligns across 8 bases. This CDR3 is 17 amino acids long. Germline assignment: CDR1 KGHSH and CDR2 LQKENI. V shed 5 bases and J 2 bases; nucleotides not matched to a gene: 13. CDR3 nucleotides: TGTGCCAGCTCAAGGGTAGAGCAGGGGGCCGACAACTATGGCTACACCTTC. Translating it yields CASSRVEQGADNYGYTF. Full variable domain (outside the CDR3, taken from reference TRBV18 and TRBJ1-2): NAGVMQNPRHLVRRRGQEARLRCSPMKGHSHVYWYRQLPEEGLKFMVYLQKENIIDESGMPKERFSAEFPKEGPSILRIQQVVRGDSAAYFCASSRVEQGADNYGYTFGSGTRLTVV.

The rearrangement uses TRBV2 and TRBJ2-5, with a possible D match to TRBD2 (6 bases). Germline V CDR1 and CDR2: SNHLY, FYNNEI. Trimming removed 6 bases at V and 5 bases at J, with 19 bases between. CDR3 length equals 15 residues. CDR3 bases: TGTGCCAGCAGGGAGCTCGGAGGGGAGCGGGAGACCCAGTACTTC. Its translation is CASRELGGERETQYF.

This chain connects TRBV27 to TRBJ2-5, with a tentative D call TRBD2 (7 bases). Near its end, the DNA agrees better with TRBJ2-7, so the J call may be wrong. From germline, CDR1 is MNHEY and CDR2 SMNVEV (reference sequence). CDR3 length: 15 amino acids. Here the CDR3 DNA reads TGTGCCAGCAGCCGGGGGGCCGACTTGTTCTACGAGCAGTACTTC. Encoded protein: CASSRGADLFYEQYF.

This chain links TRBV7-6 with TRBJ1-3; D is ambiguous. The CDR3 spans 17 residues. The V end was cut by 2 bases, the J end by 0 bases, with 14 bases between. The germline CDR1 and CDR2 sequences are SGHVS and FNYEAQ. CDR3 protein: CASSLSSLRVSGNTIYF. CDR3 bases: TGTGCCAGCAGCTTAAGTTCCCTCCGGGTCTCTGGAAACACCATATATTTT.

This chain connects TRBV5-1 to TRBJ2-7; TRBD2 matches 10 bases. Germline lookup yields CDR1 SGHRS and CDR2 YFSETQ. CDR3 length: 18 amino acids. V dropped 1 base and J dropped 3; count of bases not matched to a gene: 13. The CDR3 coding sequence is TGCGCCAGCAGCTTGAGGGGTGGAAGGACTAGCGGAAACTACGAGCAGTACTTC. Amino acids: CASSLRGGRTSGNYEQYF.

The rearrangement links TRBV11-1 to TRBJ1-2, with a tentative D call TRBD1 (6 bases). Germline V gene data show CDR1 as SGHAT and CDR2 as FQDESV (reference sequence). This CDR3 has 14 amino acids. V lost 2 bases to trimming and J lost 1 base, with 8 bases between them. CDR3 nucleotides: TGTGCCAGCAGCTTACCGGACAGTAACTATGGCTACACCTTC. It codes for CASSLPDSNYGYTF.

The CDR3 DNA reads TGCGCCAGCAGCTTGGGGTTACAGGACTCTGGAAACACCATATATTTT. It codes for CASSLGLQDSGNTIYF. The chain joins TRBV5-1 to TRBJ1-3, with D possibly matching TRBD1 (5 bases). The germline gives CDR1 SGHRS, CDR2 YFSETQ. The germline V and J ends were trimmed by 0 bases and 0 bases, with 10 bases remaining between them. This CDR3 is built from 16 residues.

The chain uses TRBV27 and TRBJ2-3; TRBD1 matches 9 bases. CDR1 and CDR2 (germline): MNHEY, SMNVEV (reference sequence). CDR3 length equals 19 residues. With V trimmed by 5 bases and J by 4 bases, 19 bases remained unmatched. The CDR3 is CASSPTIVRDRVPADTQYF. CDR3 sequence (DNA): TGTGCCAGCAGTCCTACAATCGTCCGGGACAGGGTACCCGCAGATACGCAGTATTTT.